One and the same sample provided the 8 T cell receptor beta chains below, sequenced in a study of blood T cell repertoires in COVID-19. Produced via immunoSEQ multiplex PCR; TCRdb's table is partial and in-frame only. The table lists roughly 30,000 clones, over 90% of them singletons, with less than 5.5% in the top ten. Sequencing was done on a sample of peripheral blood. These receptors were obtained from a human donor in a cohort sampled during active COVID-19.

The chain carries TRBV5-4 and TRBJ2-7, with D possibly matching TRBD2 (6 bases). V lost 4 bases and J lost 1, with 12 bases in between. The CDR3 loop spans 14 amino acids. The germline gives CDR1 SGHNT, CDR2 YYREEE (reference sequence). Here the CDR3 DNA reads TGTGCCAGCAGCGAGGGACTTTCATCCTACGAGCAGTACTTC. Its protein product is CASSEGLSSYEQYF.

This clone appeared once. The CDR3 coding sequence is TGTGCCAGTGGCTTCGGGGTGGGGAATTCACCCCTCCACTTT. Protein product: CASGFGVGNSPLHF. The rearrangement joins TRBV19 to TRBJ1-6; D not certain. CDR1 is LNHDA and CDR2 is SQIVND in the germline V gene (reference sequence). The CDR3 length is 14 residues. The V gene lost 8 bases and the J gene lost 7 bases, with 15 bases spanning the gap.

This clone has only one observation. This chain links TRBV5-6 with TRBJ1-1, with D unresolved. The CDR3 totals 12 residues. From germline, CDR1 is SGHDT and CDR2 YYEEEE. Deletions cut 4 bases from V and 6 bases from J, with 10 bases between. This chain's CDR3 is CASSRPGSEAFF. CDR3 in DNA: TGTGCCAGCAGCCGGCCAGGCTCTGAAGCTTTCTTT. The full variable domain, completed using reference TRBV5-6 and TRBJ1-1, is DAGVTQSPTHLIKTRGQQVTLRCSPKSGHDTVSWYQQALGQGPQFIFQYYEEEERQRGNFPDRFSGHQFPNYSSELNVNALLLGDSALYLCASSRPGSEAFFGQGTRLTVV.

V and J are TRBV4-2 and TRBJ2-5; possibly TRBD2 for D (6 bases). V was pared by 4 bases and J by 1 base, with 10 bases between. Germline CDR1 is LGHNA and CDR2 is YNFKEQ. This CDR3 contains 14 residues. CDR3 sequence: CASSRPGLQETQYF. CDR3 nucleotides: TGTGCCAGCAGCCGACCGGGACTCCAAGAGACCCAGTACTTC.

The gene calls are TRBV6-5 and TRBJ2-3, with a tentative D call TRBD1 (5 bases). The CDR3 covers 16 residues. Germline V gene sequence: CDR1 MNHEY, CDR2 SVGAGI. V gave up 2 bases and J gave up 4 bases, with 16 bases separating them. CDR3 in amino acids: CASSYGASLVPDTQYF. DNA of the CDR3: TGTGCCAGCAGTTACGGGGCGTCCCTCGTGCCAGATACGCAGTATTTT.

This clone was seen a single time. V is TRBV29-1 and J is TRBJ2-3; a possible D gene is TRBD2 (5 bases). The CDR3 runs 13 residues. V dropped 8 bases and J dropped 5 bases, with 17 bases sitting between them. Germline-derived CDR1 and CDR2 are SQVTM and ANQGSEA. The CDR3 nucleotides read TGCAGCCTCCAGAGGGCCCGCGGAGATACGCAGTATTTT. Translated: CSLQRARGDTQYF.

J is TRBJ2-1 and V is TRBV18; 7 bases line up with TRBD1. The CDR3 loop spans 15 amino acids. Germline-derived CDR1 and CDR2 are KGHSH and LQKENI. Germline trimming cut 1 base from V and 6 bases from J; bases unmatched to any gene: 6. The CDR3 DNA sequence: TGTGCCAGCTCACCACGTGGGACAGTCACCAATGAGCAGTTCTTC. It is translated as CASSPRGTVTNEQFF.

The CDR3 loop reads CATSREGGYTEAFF. The CDR3 nucleotides are TGTGCCACCAGCAGAGAGGGAGGGTACACTGAAGCTTTCTTT. This rearrangement joins TRBV15 to TRBJ1-1; D remains ambiguous. This CDR3 has 14 amino acids. V was clipped by 0 bases and J by 3 bases, with 8 bases between them. The germline V gene has CDR1 LNHNV and CDR2 YYDKDF (reference sequence). Based on the CDR3 plus reference TRBV15 and TRBJ1-1, the full variable domain is DAMVIQNPRYQVTQFGKPVTLSCSQTLNHNVMYWYQQKSSQAPKLLFHYYDKDFNNEADTPDNFQSRRPNTSFCFLDIRSPGLGDTAMYLCATSREGGYTEAFFGQGTRLTVV.